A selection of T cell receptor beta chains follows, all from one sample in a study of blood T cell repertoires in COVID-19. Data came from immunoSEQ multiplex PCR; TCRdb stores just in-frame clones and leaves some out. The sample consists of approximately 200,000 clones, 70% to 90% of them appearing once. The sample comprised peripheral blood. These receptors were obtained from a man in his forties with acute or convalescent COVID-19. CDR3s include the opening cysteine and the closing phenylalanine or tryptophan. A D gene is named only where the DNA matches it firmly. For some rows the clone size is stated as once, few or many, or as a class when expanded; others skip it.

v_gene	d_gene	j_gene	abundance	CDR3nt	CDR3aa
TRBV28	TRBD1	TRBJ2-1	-	TGTGCCAGCAGTTCACCCGGGACAGGGAAGATGAATGAGCAGTTCTTC	CASSSPGTGKMNEQFF
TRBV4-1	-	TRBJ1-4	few	TGCGCCAGCAGCCAAGGCGGACAGATTAATGAAAAACTGTTTTTT	CASSQGGQINEKLFF
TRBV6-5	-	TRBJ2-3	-	TGTGCCAGCAGCTTTTCGGGAGATACGCAGTATTTT	CASSFSGDTQYF
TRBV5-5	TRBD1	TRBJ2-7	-	TGTGCCAGCAGCTTGGGGACAGGGGGCCTAAGTTACGAGCAGTACTTC	CASSLGTGGLSYEQYF
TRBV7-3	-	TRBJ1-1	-	TGTGCCAGCAGCCTACAGATGGGCACTGAAGCTTTCTTT	CASSLQMGTEAFF
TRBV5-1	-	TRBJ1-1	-	TGCGCCAGCAGCCGAAGAACAGGGATGAACACTGAAGCTTTCTTT	CASSRRTGMNTEAFF
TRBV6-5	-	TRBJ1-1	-	TGTGCCAGCAGTCAGACCGGGGGACCACTTGAAGCTTTCTTT	CASSQTGGPLEAFF
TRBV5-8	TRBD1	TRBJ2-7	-	TGTGCCAGCAGCTTGTTCAGGGGGTACGAGCAGTACTTC	CASSLFRGYEQYF
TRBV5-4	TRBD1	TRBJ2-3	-	TGTGCCAGCAGCTGGAGGGACAGGCCCAGCACAGATACGCAGTATTTT	CASSWRDRPSTDTQYF
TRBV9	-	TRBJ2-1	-	TGTGCCAGCAGCGTAACAATCGCTACGTCGGGGGGCAGCTCCTACAATGAGCAGTTCTTC	CASSVTIATSGGSSYNEQFF
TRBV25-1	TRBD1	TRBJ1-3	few	TGTGCCAGCAGTGAACCTAGGACAGGGCGTGGAAACACCATATATTTT	CASSEPRTGRGNTIYF
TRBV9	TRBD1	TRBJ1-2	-	TGTGCCAGCAGCGCAACCTTACAGGGGAGGACAAACTATGGCTACACCTTC	CASSATLQGRTNYGYTF
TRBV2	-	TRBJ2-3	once	TGTGCCAGCAGAGTTACTAGCACAGATACGCAGTATTTT	CASRVTSTDTQYF
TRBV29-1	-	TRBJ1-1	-	TGCAGCGTTCGCAGATCGGACAGTAACACTGAAGCTTTCTTT	CSVRRSDSNTEAFF
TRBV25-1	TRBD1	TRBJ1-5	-	TGTGCCAGCAGTCACAGGGGGCAGCCCCAGCATTTT	CASSHRGQPQHF
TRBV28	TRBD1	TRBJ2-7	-	TGTGCCAGCAGTCGCTGGACAGGGAGGCGCGAGCAGTACTTC	CASSRWTGRREQYF
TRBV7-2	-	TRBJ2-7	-	TGTGCCAGCAGCCCCCAGGGCGGGGCGGGGCTGGGGTACGAGCAGTACTTC	CASSPQGGAGLGYEQYF
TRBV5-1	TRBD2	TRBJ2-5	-	TGCGCCAGCAGCTCGGTCAGCGGGGGGCCCCAAGAGACCCAGTACTTC	CASSSVSGGPQETQYF
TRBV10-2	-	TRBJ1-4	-	TGCGCCAGCAGTGGATACAAACAGGGAGAAGCGACAGAAAAACTGTTTTTT	CASSGYKQGEATEKLFF
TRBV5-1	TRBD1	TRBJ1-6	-	TGCGCCAGCAGCTTGGAGTTCACAGGGGGGAATTCACCCCTCCACTTT	CASSLEFTGGNSPLHF
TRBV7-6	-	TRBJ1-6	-	TGTGCCAGCAGCGGGAGAGTTGATTCACCCCTCCACTTT	CASSGRVDSPLHF
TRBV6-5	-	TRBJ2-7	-	TGTGCCAGCAGCGCGGGACAGACCCTCTACGAGCAGTACTTC	CASSAGQTLYEQYF
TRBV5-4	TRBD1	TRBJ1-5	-	TGTGCCAGCAGCATTTCCGGGACAGGGTACAATCAGCCCCAGCATTTT	CASSISGTGYNQPQHF
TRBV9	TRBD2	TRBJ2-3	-	TGTGCCAGCAGCCGGGGGGGGCCCGATACGCAGTATTTT	CASSRGGPDTQYF
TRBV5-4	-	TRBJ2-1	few	TGTGCCAGCAGCCTACAGAGGAGGCGAGGGTACAATGAGCAGTTCTTC	CASSLQRRRGYNEQFF
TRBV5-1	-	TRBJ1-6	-	TGCGCCAGTAGTAGAGAAAATTCACCCCTCCACTTT	CASSRENSPLHF
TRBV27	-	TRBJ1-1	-	TGTGCCAGCAGATCTCACAGGGCCCCGTTGAACACTGAAGCTTTCTTT	CASRSHRAPLNTEAFF
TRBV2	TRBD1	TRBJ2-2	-	TGTGCCAGCAGTCCACAGGGGGATAGTTCCCCCGGGGAGCTGTTTTTT	CASSPQGDSSPGELFF
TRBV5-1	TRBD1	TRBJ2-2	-	TGCGCCAGCAGCTTGTACAACAGGGGAGTCGGCACCGGGGAGCTGTTTTTT	CASSLYNRGVGTGELFF
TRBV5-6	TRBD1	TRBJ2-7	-	TGTGCCAGCAGCTCCCAGGTGGACAGGGACCACGAGCAGTACTTC	CASSSQVDRDHEQYF
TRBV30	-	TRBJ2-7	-	TGTGCCTGGGACCGGGACTGGTCCTACGAGCAGTACTTC	CAWDRDWSYEQYF
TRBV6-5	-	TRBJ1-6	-	TGTGCCAGCAGTTACCAGGGTTCCTATAATTCACCCCTCCACTTT	CASSYQGSYNSPLHF
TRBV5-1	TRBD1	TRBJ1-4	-	TGCGCCAGCAGCATGACAGGGTTGCGGCGTGCAACTAATGAAAAACTGTTTTTT	CASSMTGLRRATNEKLFF
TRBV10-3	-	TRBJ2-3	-	TGTGCCATCAGTATACAGGCAGGGTTCGCAGATACGCAGTATTTT	CAISIQAGFADTQYF
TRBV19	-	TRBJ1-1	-	TGTGCCACCCGCCGGGTTGGCGGCACTGAAGCTTTCTTT	CATRRVGGTEAFF
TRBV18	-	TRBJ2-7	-	TGTGCCAGCTCATTCAATCGGGAGCCCTACGAGCAGTACTTC	CASSFNREPYEQYF
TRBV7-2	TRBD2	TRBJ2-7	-	TGTGCCAGCAGCCCGCGGGGTAGCGGGGTCTACGAGCAGTACTTC	CASSPRGSGVYEQYF
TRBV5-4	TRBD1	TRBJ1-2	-	TGTGCCAGCGCGGACAGGGGCGACATACCTAACTATGGCTACACCTTC	CASADRGDIPNYGYTF
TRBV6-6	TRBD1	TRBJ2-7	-	TGTGCCAGCAGTTACTCGACAGGGGGTAGGGACGAGCAGTACTTC	CASSYSTGGRDEQYF
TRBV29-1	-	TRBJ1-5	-	TGCAGCGCCTCGCCCATAGATAGCAATCAGCCCCAGCATTTT	CSASPIDSNQPQHF
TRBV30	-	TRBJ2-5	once	TGTGCCTGGAGTGTACCCCCCGTCGGGACCCAGTACTTC	CAWSVPPVGTQYF
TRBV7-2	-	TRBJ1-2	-	TGTGCCAGCAGCTTAGAGGTCCTAGTTGGCTACACCTTC	CASSLEVLVGYTF
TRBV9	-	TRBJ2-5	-	TGTGCCAGCAGCGTACAAACAGGGCCACAAGAGACCCAGTACTTC	CASSVQTGPQETQYF
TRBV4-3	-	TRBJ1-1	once	TGCGCCAGCAGCGCCGTAAATTCCCGGACTGAAGCTTTCTTT	CASSAVNSRTEAFF
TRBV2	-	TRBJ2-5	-	TGTGCCAGCAGTGGTCGAGAGACCCAGTACTTC	CASSGRETQYF